The text below deals with one T cell receptor (beta chain). Its antigen is currently unknown. The CDR3 contains 17 residues. The J segment lost 5 bases and the V segment lost 6 bases, leaving 12 bases of the junction unmatched. Germline V CDR1 and CDR2: MNHEY, SMNVEV (reference sequence). This specimen belongs to a study of cytomegalovirus exposure and HLA in healthy donors. About the study: Per a later analysis, the 666 first-cohort and 120 or so validation repertoires shared one platform. General study results and limits: Confirmation in vitro established that a few CMV-associated chains were specific for CMV antigens. First-cohort TCR clusters tended to co-occur in the 120 or so validation repertoires, a later analysis found.

Data came from immunoSEQ multiplex PCR; TCRdb stores just in-frame clones and leaves some out. The repertoire holds tens of thousands of clones, approximately 84% seen once, with 12% in the top ten. Sequencing was carried out using PBMCs. The genes are TRBV27 and TRBJ1-4, with 10 bases fitting TRBD1. The receptor comes from a woman aged 18-29 years in good health and CMV-seropositive. In nucleotides, the CDR3 is TGTGCCAGCAGGAGGGTCGGGACAGGGGATTGGAATGAAAAACTGTTTTTT. Translation gives CASRRVGTGDWNEKLFF.